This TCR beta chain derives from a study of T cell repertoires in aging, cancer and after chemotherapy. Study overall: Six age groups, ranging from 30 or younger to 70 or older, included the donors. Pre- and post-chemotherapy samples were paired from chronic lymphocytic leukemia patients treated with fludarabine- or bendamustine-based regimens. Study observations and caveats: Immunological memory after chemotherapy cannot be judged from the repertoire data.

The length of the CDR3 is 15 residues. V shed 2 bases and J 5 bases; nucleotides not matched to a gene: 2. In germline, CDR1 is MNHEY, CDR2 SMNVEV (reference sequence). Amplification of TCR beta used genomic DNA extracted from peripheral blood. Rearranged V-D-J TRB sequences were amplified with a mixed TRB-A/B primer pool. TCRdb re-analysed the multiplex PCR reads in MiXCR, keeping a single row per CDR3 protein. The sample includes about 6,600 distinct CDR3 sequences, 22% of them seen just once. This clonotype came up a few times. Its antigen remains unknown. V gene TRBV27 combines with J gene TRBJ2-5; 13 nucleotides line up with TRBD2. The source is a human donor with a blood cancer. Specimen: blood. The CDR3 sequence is CASSLTSGREETQYF. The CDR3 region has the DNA TGTGCCAGCAGTTTAACTAGCGGGAGGGAGGAGACCCAGTACTTC.